This T cell receptor (beta chain) comes out of a study of response to subunit inactivated influenza vaccine. Between the trimmed V and J ends, which lost 3 bases and 11 bases, there was a span of 10 bases. The CDR3 covers 11 residues. TCRdb processed the RT-PCR reads anew with MiXCR; each CDR3 protein has one entry. Found here are some 850,000 distinct CDR3 sequences, roughly 20% of them singletons; the top ten hold roughly 11%. The sequences come from PBMCs from blood, collected 4 to 6 days after vaccination. The clonotype originates from a man aged 50 or older who received an inactivated influenza vaccine. The gene calls are TRBV12-3 or TRBV12-4 and TRBJ1-1, with D perhaps matching TRBD1 (5 bases). The CDR3 region is CASSFLGPAFF. CDR3 nucleotides: TGTGCCAGCAGTTTCCTGGGGCCTGCTTTCTTT.